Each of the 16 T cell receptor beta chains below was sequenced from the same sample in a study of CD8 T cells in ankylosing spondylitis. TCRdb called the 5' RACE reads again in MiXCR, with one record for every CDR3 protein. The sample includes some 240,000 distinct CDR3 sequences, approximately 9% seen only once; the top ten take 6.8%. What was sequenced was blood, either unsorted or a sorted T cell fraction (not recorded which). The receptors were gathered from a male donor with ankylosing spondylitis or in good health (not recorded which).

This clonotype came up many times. CDR3 sequence: CASSLIAANEQFF. In DNA, the CDR3 is TGTGCCAGCAGCTTAATAGCGGCGAATGAGCAGTTCTTC. The chain employs TRBV7-9 and TRBJ2-1, with D perhaps matching TRBD2 (6 bases). The CDR3 is 13 amino acids. Germline V gene lookup returns CDR1 SEHNR and CDR2 FQNEAQ (reference sequence). Trimming took 2 bases from V and 7 from J, leaving 9 bases between them.

DNA of the CDR3: TGTGCCAGCAGTTCTCCCCGGGGTAGCGGGGCCGGTGAGCAGTTCTTC. Translation gives CASSSPRGSGAGEQFF. The V and J genes are TRBV27 and TRBJ2-1, with TRBD2 identical over 8 bases. The germline V gene encodes CDR1 MNHEY and CDR2 SMNVEV (reference sequence). J lost 9 bases, V lost 4 bases, and 14 bases had no gene match. This CDR3 contains 16 residues.

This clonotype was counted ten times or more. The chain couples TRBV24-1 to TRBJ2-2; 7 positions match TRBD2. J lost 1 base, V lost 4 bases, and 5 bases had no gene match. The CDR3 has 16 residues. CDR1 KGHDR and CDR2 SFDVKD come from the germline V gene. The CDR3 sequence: CATSDRGTMNTGELFF. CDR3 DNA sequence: TGTGCCACCAGTGACCGAGGGACTATGAACACCGGGGAGCTGTTTTTT.

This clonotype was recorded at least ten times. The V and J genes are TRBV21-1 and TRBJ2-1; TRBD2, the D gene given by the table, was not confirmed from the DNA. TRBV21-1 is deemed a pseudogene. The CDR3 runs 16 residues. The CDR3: CASSRQEGWSYNEQFF. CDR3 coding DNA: TGTGCCAGCAGCCGCCAAGAGGGTTGGTCCTACAATGAGCAGTTCTTC.

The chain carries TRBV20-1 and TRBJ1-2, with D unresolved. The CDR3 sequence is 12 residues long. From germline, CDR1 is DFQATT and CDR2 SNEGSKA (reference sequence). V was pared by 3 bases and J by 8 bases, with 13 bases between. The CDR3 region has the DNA TGCAGTGCTAGCGATGACCAGATCGGCTACACCTTC. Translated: CSASDDQIGYTF.

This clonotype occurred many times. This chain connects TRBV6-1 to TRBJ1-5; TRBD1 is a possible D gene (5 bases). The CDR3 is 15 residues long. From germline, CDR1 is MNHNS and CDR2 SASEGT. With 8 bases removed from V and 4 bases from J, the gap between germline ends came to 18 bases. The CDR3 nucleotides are TGTGCCAGCTATTCTTCAGGGAGAGAGAATCAGCCCCAGCATTTT. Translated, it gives CASYSSGRENQPQHF.

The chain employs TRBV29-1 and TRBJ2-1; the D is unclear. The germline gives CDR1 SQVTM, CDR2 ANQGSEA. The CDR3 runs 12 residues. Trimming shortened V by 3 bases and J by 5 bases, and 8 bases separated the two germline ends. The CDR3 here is CSVDLQNNEQFF. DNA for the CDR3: TGCAGCGTTGATTTACAGAACAATGAGCAGTTCTTC.

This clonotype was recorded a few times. CDR3 DNA sequence: TGTGCCAGCAGTGACTCGAGGACTAGCGGGGGAGATACGCAGTATTTT. Its translation: CASSDSRTSGGDTQYF. The chain combines TRBV6-4 with TRBJ2-3; 13 nucleotides line up with TRBD2. With 0 bases clipped from V and 5 bases from J, the junction kept 2 bases outside the gene matches. The CDR3 has 16 residues. Germline V CDR1 and CDR2: MRHNA, SNTAGT.

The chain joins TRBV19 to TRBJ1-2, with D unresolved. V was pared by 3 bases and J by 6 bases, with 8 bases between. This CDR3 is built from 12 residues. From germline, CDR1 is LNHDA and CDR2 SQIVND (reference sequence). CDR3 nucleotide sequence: TGTGCCAGTAGTATTACGGGGAATGGCTACACCTTC. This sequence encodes CASSITGNGYTF.

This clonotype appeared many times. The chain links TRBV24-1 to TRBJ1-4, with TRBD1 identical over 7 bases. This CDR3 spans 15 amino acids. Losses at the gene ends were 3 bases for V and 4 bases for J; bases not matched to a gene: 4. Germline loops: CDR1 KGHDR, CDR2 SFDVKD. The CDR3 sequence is CATSDGTVNNEKLFF. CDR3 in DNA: TGTGCCACCAGTGATGGGACAGTGAATAATGAAAAACTGTTTTTT.

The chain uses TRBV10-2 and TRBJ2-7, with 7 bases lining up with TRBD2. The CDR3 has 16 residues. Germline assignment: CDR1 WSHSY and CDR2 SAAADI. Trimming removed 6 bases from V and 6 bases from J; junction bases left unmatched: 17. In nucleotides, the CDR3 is TGCGCCAGCAGAGCTAACGTTTATGGGAGGGCCGCCGAGCAGTACTTC. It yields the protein CASRANVYGRAAEQYF.

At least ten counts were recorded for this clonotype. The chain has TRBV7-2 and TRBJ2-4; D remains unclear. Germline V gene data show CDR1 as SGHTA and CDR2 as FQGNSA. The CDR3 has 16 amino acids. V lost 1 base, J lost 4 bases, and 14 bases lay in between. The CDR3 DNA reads TGTGCCAGCAGCTTAGTGCACGGCAGAGTTAAAAACATTCAGTACTTC. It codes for CASSLVHGRVKNIQYF. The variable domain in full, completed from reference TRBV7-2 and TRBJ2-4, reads GAGVSQSPSNKVTEKGKDVELRCDPISGHTALYWYRQSLGQGLEFLIYFQGNSAPDKSGLPSDRFSAERTGGSVSTLTIQRTQQEDSAVYLCASSLVHGRVKNIQYFGAGTRLSVL.

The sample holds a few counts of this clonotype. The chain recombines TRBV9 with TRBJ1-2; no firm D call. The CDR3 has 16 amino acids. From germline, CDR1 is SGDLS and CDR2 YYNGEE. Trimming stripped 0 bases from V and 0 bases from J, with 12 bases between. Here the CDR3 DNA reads TGTGCCAGCAGCGTAGAGGAAGGGCCGACTAACTATGGCTACACCTTC. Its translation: CASSVEEGPTNYGYTF.

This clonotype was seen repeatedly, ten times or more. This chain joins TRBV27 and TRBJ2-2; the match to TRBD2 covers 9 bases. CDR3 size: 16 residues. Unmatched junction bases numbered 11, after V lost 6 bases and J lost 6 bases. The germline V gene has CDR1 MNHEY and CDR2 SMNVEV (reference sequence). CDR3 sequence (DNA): TGTGCCAGCAGCCGCCCGGGACTAGCAGGTTCCGGGGAGCTGTTTTTT. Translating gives CASSRPGLAGSGELFF.

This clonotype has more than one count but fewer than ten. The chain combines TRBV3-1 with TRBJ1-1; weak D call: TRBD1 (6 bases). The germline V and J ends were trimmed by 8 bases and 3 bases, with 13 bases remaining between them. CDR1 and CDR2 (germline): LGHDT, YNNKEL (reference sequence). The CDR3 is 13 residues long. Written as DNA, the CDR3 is TGTGCCAGCGTCCAGGGGCCAGACACTGAAGCTTTCTTT. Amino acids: CASVQGPDTEAFF.

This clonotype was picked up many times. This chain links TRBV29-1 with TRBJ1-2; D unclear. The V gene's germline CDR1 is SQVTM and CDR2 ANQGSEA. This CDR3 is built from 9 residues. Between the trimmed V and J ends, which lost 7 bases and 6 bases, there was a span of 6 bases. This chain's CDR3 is CSAEDGYTF. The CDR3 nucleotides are TGCAGCGCCGAGGATGGCTACACCTTC.